This T cell receptor beta chain was profiled in a study of T cell responses to AZD1222 COVID-19 vaccine. Study-wide results and caveats: Spike-wide coverage was observed for vaccine-associated CD4 TCRs, with dominant responses at 160-218 and 743-854.

Germline V gives CDR1 SQVTM, CDR2 ANQGSEA. This CDR3 is built from 13 residues. The V and J ends lost 4 bases and 4 bases respectively, with 13 bases between them. This table comes from immunoSEQ multiplex PCR, and its TCRdb copy is limited to in-frame clones, with some not included. Here the sample spans roughly 150,000 clones, almost 95% being singletons. A word on this clone: No antigen is known for it.

Source: peripheral blood, taken on day 0 of AZD1222 vaccination. The origin of this receptor is an adult in good health. This chain joins TRBV29-1 and TRBJ2-5; D remains ambiguous. The CDR3 sequence: CSVAPPLGETQYF. CDR3 sequence (DNA): TGCAGCGTTGCCCCCCCCCTGGGAGAGACCCAGTACTTC.